Reported below is one T cell receptor (beta chain). No antigen is known for it. TCRdb fed the reads into MiXCR, producing one record per CDR3 protein. The repertoire consists of 310,000 or so distinct CDR3 sequences, with around 25% occurring once and the leading ten covering approximately 12%. This specimen belongs to a study of T cell repertoires in cytomegalovirus infection. For the study at large: CMV epitopes in the study were HLA-C-restricted (recently identified) and HLA-B-restricted (well studied).

V was cut by 0 bases and J by 2 bases, with 12 bases left in between. Germline V lookup: CDR1 SGHDT, CDR2 YYEEEE. The CDR3 covers 16 residues. Findings and limits, study-wide: Ex vivo, HLA-C-restricted CMV-specific TCR beta clonotypes prevailed over the rest of the response.

Source: cultured PBMCs, taken from culture after CMV antigen stimulation. The sequence came from a human donor in good health (CMV status not recorded). Some clones in this sample may be carry-over from other donors' samples. The gene calls are TRBV5-6 and TRBJ2-1; D is unresolved. The CDR3 protein is CASSLVADVTYNEQFF. The DNA for the CDR3 is TGTGCCAGCAGCTTGGTTGCAGATGTGACCTACAATGAGCAGTTCTTC.